These 16 T cell receptor beta chains share one sample of origin, sequenced in a study of identical twins. TCRdb called the 5' RACE reads again in MiXCR, with one record for every CDR3 protein. This sample has approximately 240,000 distinct CDR3 sequences, with about 14% found just once. The sequenced material came from memory (CD45RO+) T cells sorted from blood. Receptor source: a woman aged 18-29 years in good health.

The CDR3, as DNA: TGCAGTGCTAGGGAATTTGGACAGGGGCAGGGAAAACTGTTTTTT. Residues: CSAREFGQGQGKLFF. The V and J genes are TRBV20-1 and TRBJ1-4; 9 nucleotides agree with TRBD1. This CDR3 comprises 15 residues. The germline gives CDR1 DFQATT, CDR2 SNEGSKA (reference sequence). The junction had 12 bases not matched to a gene; V was cut back by 3 bases and J by 10 bases.

V gene TRBV4-3 combines with J gene TRBJ2-2; D unclear. V shed 6 bases and J shed 2 bases, with 13 bases lying between them. Germline V gene sequence: CDR1 LGHNA, CDR2 YSLEER. This CDR3 is 15 amino acids long. CDR3: CASSRSPGNTGELFF. CDR3 DNA sequence: TGCGCCAGCAGTCGATCCCCAGGAAACACCGGGGAGCTGTTTTTT.

This clonotype was detected a few times. V usage is TRBV20-1 and J usage is TRBJ2-6; D uncertain. The V end was cut by 4 bases, the J end by 0 bases, with 10 bases between. Germline V CDR1 and CDR2: DFQATT, SNEGSKA (reference sequence). CDR3 length: 15 amino acids. The chain's CDR3 is CSAKVESSGANVLTF. The CDR3 DNA sequence: TGCAGTGCTAAGGTGGAAAGCTCTGGGGCCAACGTCCTGACTTTC.

This rearrangement joins TRBV15 to TRBJ1-4; a possible D gene is TRBD1 (5 bases). The CDR3 extends over 13 amino acids. V shed 7 bases and J shed 4 bases, with 10 bases lying between them. Germline V CDR1 and CDR2: LNHNV, YYDKDF (reference sequence). CDR3 loop: CATKGPSNEKLFF. In nucleotides, the CDR3 is TGTGCCACCAAGGGACCGAGTAATGAAAAACTGTTTTTT.

This clonotype was counted only a few times. V usage is TRBV20-1 and J usage is TRBJ2-1; no firm D call. The CDR3 is 11 amino acids. Germline V gene data show CDR1 as DFQATT and CDR2 as SNEGSKA (reference sequence). V was cut by 2 bases and J by 6 bases, with 5 bases left in between. The CDR3 nucleotides read TGCAGTGCTAGAATTACCAATGAGCAGTTCTTC. Protein product: CSARITNEQFF.

CDR3 loop: CASSLRGVGFNEQYF. The CDR3 DNA is TGTGCCAGCAGTTTAAGGGGAGTAGGGTTTAACGAGCAGTACTTC. V and J are TRBV27 and TRBJ2-7, with D perhaps matching TRBD1 or TRBD2 (5 bases each). V dropped 2 bases and J dropped 5 bases, with 16 bases sitting between them. Germline V lookup: CDR1 MNHEY, CDR2 SMNVEV (reference sequence). CDR3 length: 15 residues.

DNA of the CDR3: TGCGCCAGCAGCCGGTCGGGGCAAGGTAATCAGCCCCAGCATTTT. Residues: CASSRSGQGNQPQHF. V usage is TRBV5-1 and J usage is TRBJ1-5; a weak D match, TRBD1 (5 bases). Germline V CDR1 and CDR2: SGHRS, YFSETQ. The CDR3 totals 15 residues. Trimming stripped 4 bases from V and 4 bases from J, with 15 bases between.

This chain joins TRBV5-1 and TRBJ2-3; 8 bases match TRBD1. The V and J ends lost 1 base and 4 bases, in that order; junction bases with no gene match: 5. Germline CDR1 SGHRS, CDR2 YFSETQ. CDR3 length: 15 residues. The CDR3 region has the DNA TGCGCCAGCAGCTTGTTTAAGACAGGGGCAGATACGCAGTATTTT. Translated, it gives CASSLFKTGADTQYF.

This clonotype was observed a single time. The rearrangement joins TRBV2 to TRBJ2-7, with 10 bases lining up with TRBD2. The CDR3 sequence is 14 residues long. CDR1 and CDR2 (germline): SNHLY, FYNNEI. J gave up 7 bases and V 4 bases, and 7 bases lay outside the gene matches. The CDR3 here is CASSGLAGAGEQYF. CDR3 nucleotide sequence: TGTGCCAGCAGTGGCCTAGCGGGAGCGGGGGAGCAGTACTTC.

The rearrangement uses TRBV20-1 and TRBJ2-3; 9 bases are a match to TRBD2. The germline gives CDR1 DFQATT, CDR2 SNEGSKA (reference sequence). V dropped 2 bases and J dropped 4; count of bases not matched to a gene: 7. CDR3 length: 15 amino acids. Here the CDR3 DNA reads TGCAGTGCTAGATGGGCCTCTAGCGGGGCAGATACGCAGTATTTT. Protein: CSARWASSGADTQYF.

Many counts were recorded for this clonotype. This rearrangement joins TRBV27 to TRBJ1-1; D perhaps matches TRBD1 (5 bases). Trimming shortened V by 4 bases and J by 1 base, and 16 bases separated the two germline ends. Germline V gene lookup returns CDR1 MNHEY and CDR2 SMNVEV (reference sequence). The CDR3 runs 16 residues. The CDR3 nucleotides read TGTGCCAGCAGTTATCAGGGCCCACGTAAGAACACTGAAGCTTTCTTT. Protein sequence: CASSYQGPRKNTEAFF.

In this sample, this clonotype turned up many times. The V and J genes are TRBV27 and TRBJ2-2; 8 bases map to TRBD1. V was clipped by 1 base and J by 7 bases; unmatched bases: 11. Germline values: CDR1 MNHEY, CDR2 SMNVEV (reference sequence). This CDR3 has 17 residues. The CDR3 is CASSLFGSQGAIGELFF. CDR3 nucleotide sequence: TGTGCCAGCAGTTTATTTGGCAGTCAGGGGGCGATCGGGGAGCTGTTTTTT.

The chain has TRBV3-1 and TRBJ2-7, with no clear D. This CDR3 contains 12 residues. Trimming shortened V by 5 bases and J by 5 bases, and 10 bases separated the two germline ends. In germline, CDR1 is LGHDT, CDR2 YNNKEL (reference sequence). The DNA of the CDR3 is TGTGCCAGCAGCGGCAGTGAGGACGAGCAGTACTTC. It encodes CASSGSEDEQYF.

This clonotype was counted a few times. It may be a read error: a sequence one base away is much more abundant. The chain carries TRBV20-1 and TRBJ2-2; the D gene is possibly TRBD2 (6 bases). The germline V gene has CDR1 DFQATT and CDR2 SNEGSKA (reference sequence). The CDR3 is 16 amino acids. In DNA form, the CDR3 reads TGCTGTGCTAGAGATAACCGACTAGCGAACACCGGGGAGCTGTTTTTT. Translated: CCARDNRLANTGELFF.

This clonotype is medium-sized within its sample. The J gene is TRBJ2-1, the V gene TRBV5-1; a weak D match, TRBD1 (5 bases). The CDR3 length is 15 residues. V was cut by 4 bases and J by 3 bases, with 14 bases left in between. The germline V gene has CDR1 SGHRS and CDR2 YFSETQ. CDR3 sequence: CASSPQNQGYNEQFF. CDR3 sequence (DNA): TGCGCCAGCAGCCCCCAGAACCAGGGCTACAATGAGCAGTTCTTC.

This rearrangement joins TRBV2 to TRBJ2-5, with D uncertain. Per germline, CDR1 SNHLY and CDR2 FYNNEI. This CDR3 contains 13 residues. Trimming cost V 4 bases and J 5 bases, with 11 bases left between them. The CDR3 region is CASSVDLGETQYF. CDR3 sequence (DNA): TGTGCCAGCAGTGTTGACTTAGGGGAGACCCAGTACTTC.